A single sample gave rise to the 2 T cell receptor beta chains below, sequenced in a study of molecular identifiers for immune sequencing clone quantification. TCRdb passed the PCR reads through MiXCR, listing each CDR3 protein once. Of 100,000 or so distinct CDR3 sequences listed, about 35% were seen once; the top ten hold under 5.5%. Sequencing was done on a sample of naive CD8+ T cells from blood, with Jurkat cell RNA spiked in. Subset in this sample: FACS-sorted CD8+CD4-CCR7+CD45RA+ naive T cells. These TCRs come from a human donor in good health. Some libraries in this study had Jurkat cell RNA spiked in.

The chain is built from TRBV9 and TRBJ1-1; unclear D gene. This CDR3 contains 15 residues. V lost 3 bases and J 0 bases, leaving 12 bases between the germline ends. Looked up from germline, CDR1 is SGDLS and CDR2 is YYNGEE. CDR3 amino acids: CASSGQAGMNTEAFF. The CDR3, as DNA: TGTGCCAGCAGCGGTCAGGCGGGGATGAACACTGAAGCTTTCTTT. Looking up the rest from reference TRBV9 and TRBJ1-1 gives the full variable domain: DSGVTQTPKHLITATGQRVTLRCSPRSGDLSVYWYQQSLDQGLQFLIQYYNGEERAKGNILERFSAQQFPDLHSELNLSSLELGDSALYFCASSGQAGMNTEAFFGQGTRLTVV.

Notes on this clonotype: A much larger clone lies a single base off, so this may be a read error. The chain employs TRBV4-1 and TRBJ2-7, with unresolved D. Trimming shortened V by 0 bases and J by 4 bases, and 13 bases separated the two germline ends. This CDR3 spans 15 amino acids. Germline V gene lookup returns CDR1 MGHRA and CDR2 YSYEKL. For the CDR3, the DNA is TGCGCCAGCAGCCAAGATAGTAGCTGGAGTTACGAGCAGTACTTC. This gives the protein CASSQDSSWSYEQYF.